This T cell receptor beta chain is drawn from a study of blood T cell repertoires in COVID-19. Study as a whole: The origin of the acute and convalescent COVID-19 samples was the United States, Italy and Spain. PBMCs, B-cell-depleted T cells, or T cells provided the cDNA or gDNA that made up the material.

Methods used by the authors: Estimates of nucleated cell counts were drawn from the amplification of reference gene primers. Here immunoSEQ multiplex PCR was the method, and the copy in TCRdb shows in-frame clones only, minus some. V and J calls and clone size are given by that table; D and trimming were obtained from the DNA. The data show 140,000 to 150,000 clones, roughly 85% seen once. There are 14 residues in the CDR3. The J segment lost 7 bases and the V segment lost 4 bases, leaving 4 bases of the junction unmatched. Germline CDR1 and CDR2: SEHNR and FQNEAQ (reference sequence). Sample: peripheral blood. This chain links TRBV7-9 with TRBJ1-4, with 9 bases aligning to TRBD1. This TCR was recovered from a human donor with acute or convalescent COVID-19. The donor label of this sample is uncertain. As DNA, the CDR3 is TGTGCCAGCAGCTACAGGGGGCGGGGTGAAAAACTGTTTTTT. Translation gives CASSYRGRGEKLFF.